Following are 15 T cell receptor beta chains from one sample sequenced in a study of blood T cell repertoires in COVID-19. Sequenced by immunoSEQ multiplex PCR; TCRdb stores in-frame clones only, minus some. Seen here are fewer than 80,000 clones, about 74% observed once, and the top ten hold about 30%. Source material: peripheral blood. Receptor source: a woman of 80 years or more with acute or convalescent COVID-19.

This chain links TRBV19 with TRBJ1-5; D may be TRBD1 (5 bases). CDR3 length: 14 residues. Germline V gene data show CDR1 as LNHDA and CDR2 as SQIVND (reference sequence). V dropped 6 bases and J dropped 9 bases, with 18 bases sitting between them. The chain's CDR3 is CASSAGTGRVPQHF. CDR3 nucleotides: TGTGCCAGTAGCGCGGGGACGGGGCGTGTGCCCCAGCATTTT. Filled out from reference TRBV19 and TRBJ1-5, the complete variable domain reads DGGITQSPKYLFRKEGQNVTLSCEQNLNHDAMYWYRQDPGQGLRLIYYSQIVNDFQKGDIAEGYSVSREKKESFPLTVTSAQKNPTAFYLCASSAGTGRVPQHFGDGTRLSIL.

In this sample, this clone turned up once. This CDR3 reads CASSEYPGGTDTQYF. The CDR3, as DNA: TGTGCCAGCAGTGAATATCCAGGGGGCACAGATACGCAGTATTTT. The rearrangement links TRBV6-1 to TRBJ2-3; possibly TRBD1 for D (6 bases). The length of the CDR3 is 15 residues. Trimming removed 2 bases at V and 1 base at J, with 10 bases between. Germline assignment: CDR1 MNHNS and CDR2 SASEGT.

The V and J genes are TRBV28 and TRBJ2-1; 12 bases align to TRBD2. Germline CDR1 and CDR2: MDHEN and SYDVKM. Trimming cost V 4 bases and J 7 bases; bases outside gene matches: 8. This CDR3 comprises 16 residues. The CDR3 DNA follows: TGTGCCAGCAGTTCCCTGACTAGCGGGAGTGGGAATGAGCAGTTCTTC. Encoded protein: CASSSLTSGSGNEQFF.

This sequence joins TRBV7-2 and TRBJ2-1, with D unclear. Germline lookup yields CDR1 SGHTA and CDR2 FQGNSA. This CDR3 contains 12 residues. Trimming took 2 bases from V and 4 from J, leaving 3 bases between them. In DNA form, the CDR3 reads TGTGCCAGCAGCTTACAGTACAATGAGCAGTTCTTC. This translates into CASSLQYNEQFF.

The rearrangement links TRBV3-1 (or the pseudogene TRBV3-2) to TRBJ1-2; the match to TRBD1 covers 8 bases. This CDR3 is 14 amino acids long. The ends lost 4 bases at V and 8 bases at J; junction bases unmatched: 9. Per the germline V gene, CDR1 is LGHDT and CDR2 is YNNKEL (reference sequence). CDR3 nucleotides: TGTGCCAGCAGCCCACGGACAGGGCAAAGGGGCTACACCTTC. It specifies CASSPRTGQRGYTF.

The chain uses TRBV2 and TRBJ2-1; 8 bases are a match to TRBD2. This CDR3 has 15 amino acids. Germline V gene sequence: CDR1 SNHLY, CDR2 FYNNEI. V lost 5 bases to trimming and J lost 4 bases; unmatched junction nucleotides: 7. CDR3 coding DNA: TGTGCCAGCAGTCTGGGACTAGGACCTTACAATGAGCAGTTCTTC. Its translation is CASSLGLGPYNEQFF.

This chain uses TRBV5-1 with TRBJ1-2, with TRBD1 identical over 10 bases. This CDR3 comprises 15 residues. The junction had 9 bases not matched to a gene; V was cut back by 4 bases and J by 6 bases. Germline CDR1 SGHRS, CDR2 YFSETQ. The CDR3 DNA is TGCGCCAGCAGCCCAAGAGACAGGGGGCGAGATGGCTACACCTTC. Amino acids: CASSPRDRGRDGYTF.

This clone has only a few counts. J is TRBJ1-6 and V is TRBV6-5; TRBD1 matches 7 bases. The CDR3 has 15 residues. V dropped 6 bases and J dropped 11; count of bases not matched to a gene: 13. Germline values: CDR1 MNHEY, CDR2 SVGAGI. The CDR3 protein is CASRSPQGKLPPLHF. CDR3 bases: TGTGCCAGCAGATCACCACAGGGGAAACTTCCACCCCTCCACTTT.

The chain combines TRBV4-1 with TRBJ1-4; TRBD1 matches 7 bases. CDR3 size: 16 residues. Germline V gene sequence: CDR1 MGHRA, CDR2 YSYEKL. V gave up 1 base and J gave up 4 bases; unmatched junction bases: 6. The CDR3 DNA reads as TGCGCCAGCAGCCAAGGCGGGACAGCATATAATGAAAAACTGTTTTTT. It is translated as CASSQGGTAYNEKLFF.

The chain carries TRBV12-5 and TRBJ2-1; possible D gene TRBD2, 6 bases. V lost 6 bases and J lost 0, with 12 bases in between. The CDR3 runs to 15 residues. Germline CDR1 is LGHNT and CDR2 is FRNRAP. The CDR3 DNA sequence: TGTGCTAGTGGCCCCGGGACTTTCTCCTACAATGAGCAGTTCTTC. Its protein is CASGPGTFSYNEQFF.

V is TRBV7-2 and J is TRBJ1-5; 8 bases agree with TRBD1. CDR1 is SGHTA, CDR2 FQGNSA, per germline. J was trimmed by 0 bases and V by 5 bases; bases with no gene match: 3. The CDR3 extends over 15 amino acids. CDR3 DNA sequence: TGTGCCAGCAGCCTGACAGGGGTTAGCAATCAGCCCCAGCATTTT. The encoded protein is CASSLTGVSNQPQHF.

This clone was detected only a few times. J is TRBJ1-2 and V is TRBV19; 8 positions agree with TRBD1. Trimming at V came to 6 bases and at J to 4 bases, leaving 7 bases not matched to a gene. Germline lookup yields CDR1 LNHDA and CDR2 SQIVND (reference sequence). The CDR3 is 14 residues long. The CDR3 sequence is CASRGRGRVYGYTF. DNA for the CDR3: TGTGCCAGTAGAGGCAGGGGGCGTGTCTATGGCTACACCTTC.

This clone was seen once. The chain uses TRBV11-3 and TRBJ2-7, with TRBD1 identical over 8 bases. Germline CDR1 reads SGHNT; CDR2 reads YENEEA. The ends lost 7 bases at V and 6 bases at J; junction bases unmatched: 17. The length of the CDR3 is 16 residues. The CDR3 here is CASTASGTGRNFEQYF. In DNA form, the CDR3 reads TGTGCCAGCACCGCGTCGGGGACAGGCCGTAACTTCGAGCAGTACTTC.

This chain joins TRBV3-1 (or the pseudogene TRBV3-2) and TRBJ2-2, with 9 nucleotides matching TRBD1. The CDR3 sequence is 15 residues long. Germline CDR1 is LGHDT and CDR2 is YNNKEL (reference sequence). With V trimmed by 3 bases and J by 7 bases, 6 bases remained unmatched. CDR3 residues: CASSHAQGANGELFF. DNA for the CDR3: TGTGCCAGCAGCCACGCACAGGGGGCAAACGGGGAGCTGTTTTTT.

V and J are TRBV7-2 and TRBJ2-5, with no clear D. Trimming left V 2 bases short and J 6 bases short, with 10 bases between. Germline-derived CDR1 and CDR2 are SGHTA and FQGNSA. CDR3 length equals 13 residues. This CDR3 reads CASSLLGSQTQYF. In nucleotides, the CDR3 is TGTGCCAGCAGCTTACTCGGGTCCCAGACCCAGTACTTC.